The clone carrying this TCR beta chain has only a few counts. Its antigen is not known. As for time point: pre-sensitization, week 0. Documented treatment: therapeutic diphenylcyclopropenone sensitization with weekly scalp DPC. These data originate in a study of human T cells and chemical hapten exposure. Whole-study context: Weekly administration of diphenylcyclopropenone to the scalp of patients continued throughout the approximately 24-week study. Study-level points and caveats: Donors in the study had alopecia, meaning their immune response may differ from healthy people's.

TCRdb itself ran the RACE reads through MiXCR, one entry per CDR3 protein. The table records fewer than 200,000 distinct CDR3 sequences, approximately 29% of them present only once. The source is a woman in her 30s with alopecia areata. Some clones in this sample may be carry-over from other donors' samples. This specimen was whole blood, taken in connection with sensitization to the hapten diphenylcyclopropenone (DPC).

DNA of the CDR3: TGTGCCAGCAGTTTCTCCAGGGTAATTTCCTACGAGCAGTACTTC. Translated: CASSFSRVISYEQYF. The chain combines TRBV28 with TRBJ2-7; D may be TRBD1 (5 bases). CDR1 is MDHEN, CDR2 SYDVKM, per germline. V gave up 3 bases and J gave up 1 base, with 13 bases separating them. This CDR3 region has 15 residues.